A single sample gave rise to the 9 T cell receptor beta chains below, sequenced in a study of early T cells in non-severe SARS-CoV-2 infection. Via MiXCR, TCRdb re-called the 5' RACE reads, giving one row per CDR3 protein. Altogether over 55,000 distinct CDR3 sequences are present, 9.5% to 15% being singletons, with the ten largest covering less than 3%. Here the sequenced sample was whole blood, taken at baseline. The receptors were sampled from an adult who was a healthcare worker with PCR-confirmed SARS-CoV-2 infection or an uninfected control (not recorded which).

The genes are TRBV4-3 and TRBJ2-7; TRBD1 agrees at 8 bases. CDR1 LGHNA and CDR2 YSLEER come from the germline V gene. The ends lost 2 bases at V and 2 bases at J; junction bases unmatched: 2. CDR3 length: 14 amino acids. CDR3 in amino acids: CASSQYRGTYEQYF. CDR3 in DNA: TGCGCCAGCAGCCAATACAGGGGGACCTACGAGCAGTACTTC.

The table lists this clonotype with a few counts. This chain links TRBV28 with TRBJ1-5; a possible D gene is TRBD1 (5 bases). This CDR3 region has 14 residues. V lost 6 bases to trimming and J lost 2 bases, with 11 bases between them. CDR1 MDHEN and CDR2 SYDVKM come from the germline V gene. This chain's CDR3 is CASRTQGGNQPQHF. DNA for the CDR3: TGTGCCAGCAGGACGCAAGGGGGCAATCAGCCCCAGCATTTT.

Notes on this clonotype: An end of the junction differs from the germline gene, which may be a read error. The chain is built from TRBV29-1 and TRBJ2-2; 8 nucleotides match TRBD1. The germline CDR1 and CDR2 sequences are SQVTM and ANQGSEA. The CDR3 sequence is 13 residues long. The CDR3 DNA follows: TGTAAACCCGGGACAGGGAACACCGGGGAGCTGTTTTTT. Its translation is CKPGTGNTGELFF.

This clonotype came up a few times. The V gene is TRBV5-4, the J gene TRBJ2-3, with 9 bases lining up with TRBD2. The CDR3 contains 16 residues. Trimming took 0 bases from V and 2 from J; bases not matched to a gene: 4. CDR1 SGHNT and CDR2 YYREEE come from the germline V gene (reference sequence). CDR3 sequence: CASSLATSGYTDTQYF. As DNA, the CDR3 is TGTGCCAGCAGCTTGGCGACTAGCGGTTACACAGATACGCAGTATTTT.

Many counts were recorded for this clonotype. This chain links TRBV29-1 with TRBJ1-5; perhaps TRBD1 as D (5 bases). Trimming removed 4 bases at V and 1 base at J, with 8 bases between. Germline V gene data show CDR1 as SQVTM and CDR2 as ANQGSEA. The CDR3 sequence is 13 residues long. The CDR3 loop is CSVAEGSNQPQHF. The DNA for the CDR3 is TGCAGCGTTGCTGAGGGGAGCAATCAGCCCCAGCATTTT.

The rearrangement links TRBV29-1 to TRBJ1-1; D is uncertain. Trimming pared 6 bases from V and 6 bases from J, leaving 14 bases between. Germline CDR1 reads SQVTM; CDR2 reads ANQGSEA. The CDR3 runs to 12 residues. The chain's CDR3 is CSVRLGKPEAFF. In nucleotides, the CDR3 is TGCAGCGTACGGCTTGGAAAGCCTGAAGCTTTCTTT.

This rearrangement joins TRBV20-1 to TRBJ1-1, with 8 bases matching TRBD1. CDR3 length equals 11 residues. Germline CDR1 reads DFQATT; CDR2 reads SNEGSKA (reference sequence). CDR3 nucleotides: TGCAGCCAGGACAGGGCCACTGAAGCTTTCTTT. Amino acid sequence: CSQDRATEAFF.

The genes are TRBV6-5 and TRBJ1-1, with D tentatively TRBD1 (5 bases). Per the germline V gene, CDR1 is MNHEY and CDR2 is SVGAGI. V was pared by 4 bases and J by 4 bases, with 10 bases between. The CDR3 totals 13 residues. For the CDR3, the DNA is TGTGCCAGCAGTTTCAGGGCGGCCACTGAAGCTTTCTTT. Its translation is CASSFRAATEAFF.

This clonotype was seen a few times. V usage is TRBV5-4 and J usage is TRBJ2-1; perhaps TRBD1 as D (6 bases). The CDR3 is 14 amino acids. Between the trimmed V and J ends, which lost 6 bases and 8 bases, there was a span of 18 bases. Germline CDR1 reads SGHNT; CDR2 reads YYREEE (reference sequence). In nucleotides, the CDR3 is TGTGCCAGCACCTTACAGGGACCCACGGATGAGCAGTTCTTC. Translated, it gives CASTLQGPTDEQFF.